This T cell receptor (beta chain) was profiled in a study of T cells after yellow fever vaccination. This clonotype was detected many times. Antigen: not known. General study findings and limits: Though weaker, the secondary response peaked faster, on day 5 versus 15. Most primary-vaccination clones recurred post-booster (roughly 96% CD4, about 87% CD8).

TCRdb re-called the 5' RACE reads with MiXCR, one entry per CDR3 protein. This table holds around 70,000 distinct CDR3 sequences, more than 5.5% found once. CDR1 is SQVTM, CDR2 ANQGSEA, per germline. V was cut by 0 bases and J by 0 bases, with 17 bases left in between. The CDR3 covers 17 residues. The sample consisted of CD8+ T cells sorted from PBMCs, taken more than 4 days after the first yellow fever vaccination. The clonotype was recovered from a man between 18 and 35 years old who received the YFV17D yellow fever vaccine. The chain is built from TRBV29-1 and TRBJ2-5, with D maybe TRBD1 (6 bases). The CDR3 spells CSVEDPMRTADQETQYF. The DNA for the CDR3 is TGCAGCGTTGAAGACCCCATGAGGACAGCAGACCAAGAGACCCAGTACTTC.